This record concerns one T cell receptor beta chain sequence. Its antigen is not known. The data are from a study of monozygotic twins with inflammatory bowel disease. Study conclusions and caveats: Researchers were unable to tell different T cell subtypes apart. By inverse Simpson index, TCRbeta diversity was lower in IBD patients than in healthy co-twins.

Germline-derived CDR1 and CDR2 are MNHEY and SVGAGI. The CDR3 runs to 12 residues. cDNA was produced in eight separate reactions per sample. Template switching added UMIs carrying a 6-nucleotide sample barcode. TCRdb reprocessed the 5' RACE reads and reports one entry per CDR3 protein, with no DNA. The data show 110,000 or so distinct CDR3 sequences, and the top ten clones hold about an eighth. This receptor was taken from a human donor with ulcerative colitis or Crohn's disease, or a healthy co-twin of an affected twin (not recorded which). Sequencing was carried out using blood. This chain joins TRBV6-5 and TRBJ2-3; without DNA, the TCRdb call of TRBD2 cannot be checked. The CDR3 loop is CASRGGRDTQYF.